This paragraph covers one TCR beta chain sequence. The specificity of this receptor is unknown. The sample holds no much larger clone one base away, and base qualities are not on file. These data come from a study of OX40 agonist ivuxolimab in advanced cancers. In the study overall: Ivuxolimab was a fully human IgG2 agonistic monoclonal antibody targeting the costimulatory receptor OX40 (CD134). In the dose-escalation cohort, 82.7% of patients were male, and the mean age was approximately 60 years, with a range of 23 to 79. The purpose of peripheral TCRbeta sequencing was to test whether ivuxolimab changed TCR sequence diversity and led to clonal T-cell expansion. Of the 52 patients in dose escalation, some 19 had hepatocellular carcinoma, approximately 15 had melanoma, 9 had renal cell carcinoma and 9 had head and neck cancer. Three dose-escalation patients achieved partial responses, one with hepatocellular carcinoma and two with cutaneous melanoma. Intravenous ivuxolimab was administered to patients every 2 weeks at six dose levels: 0.01, 0.1, 0.3, 1.5, 3 and 10 mg/kg. The paper reports the monotherapy dose-escalation portion (N of about 54 patients) of the phase I ivuxolimab trial. Prior anti-PD-1, anti-PD-L1 or anti-CTLA-4 therapy was permitted, and checkpoint inhibitors had been received by 30% to 40% of dose-escalation patients. Findings and caveats that apply to the study as a whole: After ivuxolimab, CD8+ T cells had more expanded clones than CD4+ T cells on average. At doses from 0.1 to 3.0 mg/kg, clonal expansion was seen in both CD4+ and CD8+ blood T cells between baseline and week 6. Low levels of normalized T-cell clonal expansion were also seen in some patients who did not respond. The antigen specificity of the clonally expanded peripheral T cells was not determined. In the 0.1-3.0 mg/kg groups, partial responders were among the patients with the lowest normalized peripheral clonal expansion, particularly in CD8+ T cells.

Genomic DNA was isolated from the sorted cells so that the TCRbeta CDR3 region could be sequenced. TCRbeta CDR3 regions were sequenced using the immunoSEQ Assay. What TCRdb holds here is the immuneACCESS table cut down to in-frame rearrangements. Part of the clones is not present; checked against another copy, under half of the missing clones reflect an unresolved V gene, and the others are unexplained. The sample includes about 130,000 clones, with about 90% observed a single time. The leading ten clones occupy roughly 0.8% of the sample. According to the germline V gene (reference sequence), CDR1 reads MNHNY and CDR2 reads SVGAGI. Including the terminal cysteine and phenylalanine, the CDR3 comprises 15 residues. Only the CDR3 part of the read is kept: 45 bases, read in frame from the first base. Clipping removes 6 bases from V and 8 bases from J, with 10 as the unmatched junction base count. The trial excluded patients who had a history of autoimmune disease or were on systemic immunosuppression. Peripheral blood for TCR sequencing was drawn from every dose cohort at baseline, at cycle 4 day 1 and at cycle 7 day 1. Samples came from an open-label, multicenter, first-in-human phase I dose-escalation trial of ivuxolimab. Adults with locally advanced or metastatic melanoma, renal cell carcinoma, hepatocellular carcinoma or head and neck squamous cell carcinoma were enrolled in the trial. Before TCR sequencing, CD4+ and CD8+ T cells were separately sorted from peripheral blood.

In this chain, TRBV6-6 is recombined with TRBJ1-3; TRBD1 fits 10 bases in the junction. The sequence was collected from an adult with an advanced solid tumor such as melanoma, head and neck, liver or kidney cancer. Sequencing was performed on CD4+ or CD8+ T cells sorted from blood, taken in a trial of the OX40 agonist ivuxolimab. The CDR3 corresponds to CASSRGQGVWDTIYF. The DNA is as follows: TGTGCCAGCAGCCGCGGACAGGGGGTTTGGGACACCATATATTTT.